This entry lists 2 T cell receptor beta chains sequenced from one sample in a study of OX40 agonist ivuxolimab in advanced cancers. The data were produced by immunoSEQ multiplex PCR, yet TCRdb's version contains in-frame clones alone and is incomplete. The data hold some 80,000 clones, with over 85% observed a single time. The sample consisted of CD4+ or CD8+ T cells sorted from blood, taken in a trial of the OX40 agonist ivuxolimab. Source of these receptors: an adult with an advanced solid tumor such as melanoma, head and neck, liver or kidney cancer.

V is TRBV4-2 and J is TRBJ1-5, with 9 bases identical to TRBD1. With V trimmed by 0 bases and J by 9 bases, 12 bases remained unmatched. Germline CDR1 LGHNA, CDR2 YNFKEQ. The CDR3 contains 17 residues. The DNA for the CDR3 is TGTGCCAGCAGCCAAGATTTTCGGACAGGGGTTCCAAGGCCCCAGCATTTT. As protein: CASSQDFRTGVPRPQHF.

V is TRBV6-4 and J is TRBJ2-3; 14 bases fit TRBD2. This CDR3 is built from 17 residues. CDR1 and CDR2 from the germline V gene are MRHNA and SNTAGT. J was trimmed by 4 bases and V by 2 bases; bases with no gene match: 5. Here the CDR3 reads CASSDPGTSGSSDTQYF. CDR3 bases: TGTGCCAGCAGTGACCCAGGGACTAGCGGGAGCTCAGATACGCAGTATTTT.